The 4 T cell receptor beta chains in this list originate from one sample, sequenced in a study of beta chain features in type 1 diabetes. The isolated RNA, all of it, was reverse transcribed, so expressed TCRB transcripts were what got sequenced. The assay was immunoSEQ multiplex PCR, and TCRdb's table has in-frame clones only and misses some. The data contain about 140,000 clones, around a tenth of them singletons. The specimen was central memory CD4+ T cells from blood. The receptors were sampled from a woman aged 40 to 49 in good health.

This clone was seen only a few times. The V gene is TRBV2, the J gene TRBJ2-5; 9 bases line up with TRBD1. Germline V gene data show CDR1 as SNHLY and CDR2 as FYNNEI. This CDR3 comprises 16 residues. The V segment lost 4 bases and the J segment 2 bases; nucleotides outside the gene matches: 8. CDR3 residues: CASSGSTGGGQETQYF. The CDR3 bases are TGTGCCAGCAGTGGGTCGACAGGGGGTGGGCAAGAGACCCAGTACTTC.

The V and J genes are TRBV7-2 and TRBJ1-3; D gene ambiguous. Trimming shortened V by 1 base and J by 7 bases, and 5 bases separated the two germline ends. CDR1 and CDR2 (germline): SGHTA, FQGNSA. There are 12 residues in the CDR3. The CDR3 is CASSLDRNTIYF. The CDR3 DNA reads TGTGCCAGCAGCTTAGACCGGAACACCATATATTTT.

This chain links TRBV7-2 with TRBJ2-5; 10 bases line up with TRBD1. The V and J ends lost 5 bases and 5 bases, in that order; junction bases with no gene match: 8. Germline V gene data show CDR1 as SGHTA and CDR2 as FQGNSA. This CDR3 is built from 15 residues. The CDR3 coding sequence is TGTGCCAGCAGCCCTAGACAGGGGGCATTGGAGACCCAGTACTTC. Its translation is CASSPRQGALETQYF.

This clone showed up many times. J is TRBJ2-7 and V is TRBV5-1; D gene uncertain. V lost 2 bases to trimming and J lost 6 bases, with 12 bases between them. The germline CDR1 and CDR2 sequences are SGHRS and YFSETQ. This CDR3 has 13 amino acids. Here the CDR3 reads CASSFRVGGEQYF. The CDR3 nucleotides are TGCGCCAGCAGCTTCCGTGTCGGCGGCGAGCAGTACTTC.